A selection of T cell receptor beta chains follows, all from one sample in a study of beta chain features in type 1 diabetes. Profiled with immunoSEQ multiplex PCR; TCRdb holds only in-frame clones, not every one. Found here are about 290,000 clones, 7.5% to 9.5% of them singletons; the top ten hold more than 1%. The sample consisted of central memory CD4+ T cells from blood. These receptors were obtained from a woman aged 18-29 years in good health. CDR3s include the opening cysteine and the closing phenylalanine or tryptophan. A D gene is named only where the DNA matches it firmly. Rows may omit the clone size; those that give it use once, few, many or a size class.

CDR3aa: CASSLGTWQGDTQYF; CDR3nt: TGTGCCAGCAGCTTAGGGACCTGGCAGGGAGATACGCAGTATTTT; d_gene: -; v_gene: TRBV7-8; abundance: -; j_gene: TRBJ2-3
CDR3aa: CASTRNGREETQYF; CDR3nt: TGTGCCAGCACCCGAAACGGGAGGGAAGAGACCCAGTACTTC; d_gene: TRBD2; v_gene: TRBV2; abundance: few; j_gene: TRBJ2-5
CDR3aa: CASRRISGSGTDTQYF; CDR3nt: TGTGCCAGCAGACGTATCAGCGGGAGTGGAACAGATACGCAGTATTTT; d_gene: TRBD2; v_gene: TRBV11-1; abundance: -; j_gene: TRBJ2-3
CDR3aa: CASSLGTGLDQPQHF; CDR3nt: TGTGCCAGCAGCTTGGGGACAGGGTTGGATCAGCCCCAGCATTTT; d_gene: TRBD1; v_gene: TRBV5-6; abundance: -; j_gene: TRBJ1-5
CDR3aa: CASSSSRGNTIYF; CDR3nt: TGTGCCAGCAGCTCCTCGCGTGGAAACACCATATATTTT; d_gene: -; v_gene: TRBV7-2; abundance: few; j_gene: TRBJ1-3
CDR3aa: CAWSRSSGANVLTF; CDR3nt: TGTGCCTGGAGTAGAAGCTCTGGGGCCAACGTCCTGACTTTC; d_gene: -; v_gene: TRBV30; abundance: few; j_gene: TRBJ2-6
CDR3aa: CASSFRDRDWNTEAFF; CDR3nt: TGTGCCAGCAGCTTTAGGGACCGCGACTGGAACACTGAAGCTTTCTTT; d_gene: -; v_gene: TRBV7-2; abundance: few; j_gene: TRBJ1-1
CDR3aa: CASSLAEYNEQFF; CDR3nt: TGTGCCAGCAGCTTGGCCGAATACAATGAGCAGTTCTTC; d_gene: -; v_gene: TRBV7-8; abundance: many; j_gene: TRBJ2-1
CDR3aa: CASSTTSGLSTEAFF; CDR3nt: TGTGCCAGCAGCACAACCTCTGGACTGAGCACTGAAGCTTTCTTT; d_gene: -; v_gene: TRBV7-9; abundance: few; j_gene: TRBJ1-1
CDR3aa: CASSLSITGVVSYTF; CDR3nt: TGTGCCAGCAGTTTATCTATCACGGGAGTTGTTAGCTACACCTTC; d_gene: -; v_gene: TRBV27; abundance: -; j_gene: TRBJ1-2
CDR3aa: CASSRPLALEAFF; CDR3nt: TGCGCCAGCTCGAGACCCCTAGCCCTTGAAGCTTTCTTT; d_gene: -; v_gene: TRBV4-1; abundance: few; j_gene: TRBJ1-1
CDR3aa: CAWSPGRQGNQPQHF; CDR3nt: TGTGCCTGGAGTCCCGGACGGCAGGGGAATCAGCCCCAGCATTTT; d_gene: -; v_gene: TRBV30; abundance: few; j_gene: TRBJ1-5
CDR3aa: CSVELTNYGYTF; CDR3nt: TGCAGCGTTGAATTAACAAACTATGGCTACACCTTC; d_gene: -; v_gene: TRBV29-1; abundance: few; j_gene: TRBJ1-2
CDR3aa: CASSVRREDTQYF; CDR3nt: TGTGCCAGCAGCGTGAGAAGGGAGGATACGCAGTATTTT; d_gene: -; v_gene: TRBV11-1; abundance: many; j_gene: TRBJ2-3
CDR3aa: CASSSGQGYEQFF; CDR3nt: TGTGCCAGCAGCTCGGGACAGGGGTATGAGCAGTTCTTC; d_gene: TRBD1; v_gene: TRBV5-4; abundance: -; j_gene: TRBJ2-1
CDR3aa: CASSLTTAQNTEAFF; CDR3nt: TGCGCCAGCAGCTTGACCACAGCTCAGAACACTGAAGCTTTCTTT; d_gene: -; v_gene: TRBV5-1; abundance: few; j_gene: TRBJ1-1
CDR3aa: CASSPPAAGNEQFF; CDR3nt: TGTGCCAGCAGTCCCCCGGCCGCGGGTAATGAGCAGTTCTTC; d_gene: -; v_gene: TRBV4-2; abundance: -; j_gene: TRBJ2-1
CDR3aa: CASSLALSVMNTEAFF; CDR3nt: TGCGCCAGCAGCTTGGCCTTGTCAGTGATGAACACTGAAGCTTTCTTT; d_gene: -; v_gene: TRBV5-1; abundance: few; j_gene: TRBJ1-1
CDR3aa: CASRNREGGYTF; CDR3nt: TGTGCCAGCAGAAACAGGGAGGGGGGCTACACCTTC; d_gene: -; v_gene: TRBV6-5; abundance: few; j_gene: TRBJ1-2
CDR3aa: CASSYAGGQETQYF; CDR3nt: TGTGCCAGCAGCTACGCCGGGGGCCAAGAGACCCAGTACTTC; d_gene: -; v_gene: TRBV7-2; abundance: few; j_gene: TRBJ2-5
CDR3aa: CASSTGTGFGYTF; CDR3nt: TGCGCCAGCAGCACCGGGACAGGCTTTGGCTACACCTTC; d_gene: TRBD1; v_gene: TRBV5-1; abundance: -; j_gene: TRBJ1-2
CDR3aa: CASSPTGTSSSGANVLTF; CDR3nt: TGCGCCAGCAGCCCAACTGGGACTTCTAGCTCTGGGGCCAACGTCCTGACTTTC; d_gene: -; v_gene: TRBV5-1; abundance: -; j_gene: TRBJ2-6